This TCR beta chain was identified in a study of Ad26.COV2.S vaccination and SARS-CoV-2 variants. Study as a whole: Recipients of Ad26.COV2.S got it intramuscularly, once or twice 56 days apart.

Sequencing used immunoSEQ multiplex PCR; TCRdb keeps in-frame clones, though not all of them. The sample contains about 480,000 clones, roughly 89% of which appear only once. The treatment is: over 15 received Ad26.COV2.S at low or high dose, single or two shots; five or six received placebo; per-sample allocation not given. The samples were gathered on day 63 after the first injection of vaccine or placebo. At a Boston site, the person donating was an adult of 18-55 years. As regards this clone: Its specificity is not known.

Study-wide results and caveats: The study found similar non-spike TCR breadth in vaccine and placebo recipients.

The germline CDR1 and CDR2 sequences are LNHDA and SQIVND (reference sequence). The CDR3 loop spans 16 amino acids. V lost 3 bases, J lost 7 bases, and 21 bases lay in between. The chain uses TRBV19 and TRBJ2-5, with D possibly TRBD1 on 5 matching bases. This sequence originates from a person between 18 and 65 years old who received the Ad26.COV2.S COVID-19 vaccine or a placebo. Here the sequenced sample was peripheral blood, taken in a trial of Ad26.COV2.S vaccine versus placebo. The CDR3 DNA sequence: TGTGCCAGTAGTATCGTCTTGGCAGGGTCATACTCGACCCAGTACTTC. Its protein product is CASSIVLAGSYSTQYF.